Here is one TCR beta chain with its context. Its target is not known. Libraries were prepared by immunoSEQ multiplex PCR; TCRdb keeps only in-frame clonotypes and omits some of them. The data show roughly 890,000 clones, 80% to 95% seen once. The germline V gene has CDR1 ENHRY and CDR2 SYGVKD. CDR3 length equals 17 residues. Trimming removed 0 bases from V and 2 bases from J; junction bases left unmatched: 5. This sample is drawn from a study of shared clonotypes between healthy human individuals. Terminally differentiated effector memory CD45RA+ cells were excluded by CCR7 positive selection of CD45RO-negative cells. Points from the study as a whole: Several donors held approximately 5% of naive CD4 clonotypes in common. Clonotypes not shared had lower generation probabilities than those common to all four donors. Sequencing depth was a factor that was expected to affect clonotype sharing among donors. As a rule, naive subsets had a larger estimated richness than memory subsets.

Material: naive CD8+ T cells sorted from blood. The chain employs TRBV10-3 and TRBJ2-1; 9 positions match TRBD2. The TCR comes from a man aged 25-40 years in good health. CDR3 sequence (DNA): TGTGCCATCAGTGAGTCTCCGGGGACTAGCCCCTACAATGAGCAGTTCTTC. This codes for CAISESPGTSPYNEQFF.